This is a list of T cell receptor beta chains from one sample in a study of blood T cell repertoires in COVID-19. Method: immunoSEQ multiplex PCR; TCRdb's copy keeps in-frame clones and lacks some. This repertoire shows about 480,000 clones, about 91% found once; its top ten account for around 12%. Material: peripheral blood. The receptors derive from a woman aged 45-60 years with COVID-19, enrolled during active disease. The CDR3 runs from the conserved cysteine through the conserved F or W. Each record gives: V gene, J gene, CDR3 protein.

>TRBV7-3|TRBJ2-5
CASTQGRGRGETQYF
>TRBV7-9|TRBJ1-1
CASSPGSRPLEAFF
>TRBV11-1|TRBJ2-7
CASSLHTGTGGYEQYF
>TRBV3-1/TRBV3-2|TRBJ1-1
CASSQSFEAFF
>TRBV12-3/TRBV12-4|TRBJ2-7
CASSLGPPGPYF
>TRBV7-9|TRBJ2-2
CASSPWDRDTGELFF
>TRBV3-1/TRBV3-2|TRBJ1-2
CASSQAGGVYGYTF
>TRBV2|TRBJ2-7
CASSEVISGVAYF
>TRBV5-1|TRBJ2-1
CASSFTSSTNEQFF
>TRBV6-1|TRBJ2-7
CASSEARTNPAYF
>TRBV30|TRBJ1-2
CAWRQDRGLTGYTF
>TRBV2|TRBJ1-5
CASSSRSGSRPQHF
>TRBV5-4|TRBJ2-1
CASSLGARIHDEQFF
>TRBV6-1|TRBJ1-1
CASSERHARNEAFF
>TRBV6-5|TRBJ2-3
CASSYTGGYTDTQYF
>TRBV18|TRBJ1-1
CASSLQGALSTEAFF
>TRBV28|TRBJ1-2
CASSSGVFYGYTF
>TRBV20-1|TRBJ1-6
CSASPGQPNSPLHF
>TRBV19|TRBJ2-6
CASSITGGILTSGANVLTF
>TRBV6-6|TRBJ1-2
CASTPDRAYGYTF
>TRBV4-1|TRBJ2-3
CASSRAGGDTQYF
>TRBV30|TRBJ2-2
CAWSGGPTGELFF
>TRBV5-1|TRBJ1-3
CASSLGGPNSGNTIYF
>TRBV19|TRBJ1-2
CAISDRDYGYTF
>TRBV7-8|TRBJ1-1
CASSLARPRGTEAFF
>TRBV6-5|TRBJ2-3
CASGSPDTQYF
>TRBV5-4|TRBJ1-2
CASSPDRESNYGYTF
>TRBV6-5|TRBJ1-6
CASTRGRSNSPLHF
>TRBV30|TRBJ2-3
CAWRPVYGSTDTQYF
>TRBV14|TRBJ2-6
CASSQSQGYGANVLTF
>TRBV28|TRBJ1-1
CASSLGQGAAEAFF
>TRBV5-1|TRBJ1-1
CASSLEGVNTEAFF
>TRBV10-1|TRBJ1-2
CASSGTGLNYGYTF
>TRBV11-3|TRBJ2-1
CASSGQVSSYNEQFF
>TRBV4-2|TRBJ1-4
CASSQGTGTVNEKLFF
>TRBV25-1|TRBJ1-1
CASSEFQGLTEAFF
>TRBV5-6|TRBJ1-1
CASSLVQGAGEAFF